These 9 T cell receptor beta chains originate from one sample sequenced in a study of neurological immune-mediated disorders (dated by TCRdb to the late 2010s). Library generation was performed with 5' RACE. TCRdb names Illumina HiSeq 2500 as the instrument used. TCRdb passed the public sequencing reads through fastp at Q25 and MiXCR, retaining productive beta sequences. Entries that share a CDR3 protein sequence are merged under the most common genes and DNA. The sample profile shows under 80,000 distinct CDR3 sequences; roughly 13% of them were found once. More than 6% of the sample goes to the ten largest clones. The sequenced sample was PBMCs. The receptors come from a woman between 50 and 59 years old in good health.

This clonotype showed up many times. The V call is TRBV5-1, the J call TRBJ1-2; D ambiguous. CDR1 is SGHRS, CDR2 YFSETQ, per germline. The length of the CDR3 is 16 residues. The V end lost 4 bases, the J end lost 0 bases, and 16 bases lay between the germline ends. The CDR3 DNA follows: TGCGCCAGCAGCCTCGAGGCGCGGATAGCTAACTATGGCTACACCTTC. Protein sequence: CASSLEARIANYGYTF. The entire variable domain, with the rest obtained from reference TRBV5-1 and TRBJ1-2, is as follows: KAGVTQTPRYLIKTRGQQVTLSCSPISGHRSVSWYQQTPGQGLQFLFEYFSETQRNKGNFPGRFSGRQFSNSRSEMNVSTLELGDSALYLCASSLEARIANYGYTFGSGTRLTVV.

This clonotype was detected ten times or more. The chain links TRBV6-1 to TRBJ2-2; D remains ambiguous. From germline, CDR1 is MNHNS and CDR2 SASEGT. V was trimmed by 4 bases and J by 6 bases, leaving 12 bases between them. This CDR3 has 14 residues. The CDR3 spells CASSVQDRAGELFF. The CDR3 region has the DNA TGTGCCAGCAGTGTGCAGGATAGAGCCGGGGAGCTGTTTTTT.

This chain uses TRBV20-1 with TRBJ2-1, with 11 bases fitting TRBD2. Germline values: CDR1 DFQATT, CDR2 SNEGSKA (reference sequence). This CDR3 comprises 15 residues. J was trimmed by 7 bases and V by 0 bases; bases with no gene match: 5. The CDR3 sequence: CSARDLRTSGNEQFF. In nucleotides, the CDR3 is TGCAGTGCTAGAGATTTAAGGACTAGCGGGAATGAGCAGTTCTTC.

This clonotype has at least ten counts. The chain recombines TRBV5-1 with TRBJ2-5; TRBD2 matches 7 bases. With 4 bases clipped from V and 5 bases from J, the junction kept 8 bases outside the gene matches. The CDR3 runs 14 residues. Germline assignment: CDR1 SGHRS and CDR2 YFSETQ. For the CDR3, the DNA is TGCGCCAGCAGCCCGGAGCGGGGACGGGAGACCCAGTACTTC. Translated: CASSPERGRETQYF.

This clonotype was found many times. The chain joins TRBV3-1 to TRBJ1-1; perhaps TRBD1 as D (6 bases). V dropped 1 base and J dropped 3 bases, with 9 bases sitting between them. CDR1 LGHDT and CDR2 YNNKEL come from the germline V gene (reference sequence). The CDR3 runs 14 residues. The CDR3 loop is CASSQVGGDTEAFF. The CDR3 coding sequence is TGTGCCAGCAGCCAAGTGGGGGGCGACACTGAAGCTTTCTTT. Filled out from reference TRBV3-1 and TRBJ1-1, the complete variable domain reads DTAVSQTPKYLVTQMGNDKSIKCEQNLGHDTMYWYKQDSKKFLKIMFSYNNKELIINETVPNRFSPKSPDKAHLNLHINSLELGDSAVYFCASSQVGGDTEAFFGQGTRLTVV.

This clonotype occurred many times. The gene calls are TRBV6-2 or TRBV6-3 and TRBJ2-6, with D maybe TRBD1 (6 bases). The germline V gene encodes CDR1 MNHEY and CDR2 SVGEGT. Trimming stripped 6 bases from V and 0 bases from J, with 18 bases between. The CDR3 length is 18 residues. CDR3 in amino acids: CASRTHQGGSSGANVLTF. The CDR3 bases are TGTGCCAGCAGGACTCATCAAGGGGGTTCCTCTGGGGCCAACGTCCTGACTTTC.

This clonotype was counted ten times or more. J is TRBJ1-1 and V is TRBV5-1, with TRBD1 as a possible D gene (5 bases). The CDR3 runs to 17 residues. From germline, CDR1 is SGHRS and CDR2 YFSETQ. V gave up 3 bases and J gave up 3 bases, with 21 bases separating them. Written as DNA, the CDR3 is TGCGCCAGCAGCTCAAACCTACTGGCAGTCAGGGACACTGAAGCTTTCTTT. As protein: CASSSNLLAVRDTEAFF.

This clonotype was picked up many times. The V call is TRBV2, the J call TRBJ2-1; the match to TRBD2 covers 9 bases. The CDR3 spans 15 residues. In germline, CDR1 is SNHLY, CDR2 FYNNEI. The V gene end was trimmed by 2 bases and the J gene end by 6 bases; junction bases not matched to a gene: 5. The CDR3 region has the DNA TGTGCCAGCAGTGAAACTCTAGCGGGAACCAATGAGCAGTTCTTC. As protein: CASSETLAGTNEQFF.

This clonotype was picked up many times. This rearrangement joins TRBV7-8 to TRBJ2-3, with TRBD1 matching over 9 bases. The J segment lost 0 bases and the V segment lost 2 bases, leaving 3 bases of the junction unmatched. This CDR3 contains 16 residues. CDR1 is SGHVS, CDR2 FQNEAQ, per germline. CDR3 region: CASSLRGQGSTDTQYF. The CDR3 nucleotides read TGTGCCAGCAGCTTAAGGGGACAGGGAAGCACAGATACGCAGTATTTT.